This TCR beta chain emerged from a study of blood T cell repertoires in COVID-19. V shed 1 base, J shed 5 bases, and the junction held 7 bases outside the gene matches. Germline-derived CDR1 and CDR2 are SGHDN and FVKESK. CDR3 length: 16 amino acids. Sequenced by immunoSEQ multiplex PCR; TCRdb stores in-frame clones only, minus some. This repertoire shows a few hundred thousand clones, 80% to 90% found once; its top ten account for roughly 4%. The sequencing input was PBMCs or T cells enriched from blood (not recorded which). This chain connects TRBV14 to TRBJ2-2; TRBD2 agrees at 7 bases. The source of this sequence is a middle-aged woman with acute COVID-19. The CDR3, as DNA: TGTGCCAGCAGCCAAGGGCTAGCGGAATCTACCGGGGAGCTGTTTTTT. Translation gives CASSQGLAESTGELFF.